This T cell receptor (beta chain) was obtained from a study of CXCR3-negative and CXCR3-positive naive CD8 T cells. Across the study: Each library held about 1.5 +/- 0.3 million TRB reads, around 140 million in total.

This CDR3 is built from 15 residues. Germline CDR1 is MNHEY and CDR2 is SVGEGT. The study, taken as a whole, reports: TRBV-TRBJ usage was alike in naive CXCR3-negative and CXCR3-positive cells but differed in memory cells. PBMCs showed partially decreased CXCR3 expression after cryopreservation, and most assays used fresh PBMCs. The study found comparably high diversity in both naive subsets and much lower diversity in memory CD8+ cells.

Each TRB cDNA library was prepared by 5' RACE (with UMI labels). TCRdb re-called the 5' RACE reads and shows each CDR3 protein once, DNA omitted. This sample's table has about 48,000 distinct CDR3 sequences. On this clonotype: The target antigen is unknown.

Sequencing input: memory CD8+ T cells from blood. The sequence was collected from a human donor in good health. Some clones in this sample may be carry-over from other donors' samples. The chain combines TRBV6-2 or TRBV6-3 with TRBJ2-2; the D gene TCRdb calls, TRBD2, cannot be checked with no DNA. The CDR3: CASSRAGPTTGELFF.